This record looks at one T cell receptor (beta chain) sequence and its context. Data came from immunoSEQ multiplex PCR; TCRdb stores just in-frame clones and leaves some out. This table holds about 140,000 clones, 84% found once. The data derive from a study of blood T cell repertoires in COVID-19. Study-level information: T cells, B-cell-depleted T cells, or PBMCs supplied cDNA or gDNA.

Per the germline V gene, CDR1 is GTSNPN and CDR2 is SVGIG (reference sequence). The CDR3 length is 14 residues. V was clipped by 5 bases and J by 5 bases; unmatched bases: 6. Sample: peripheral blood. This clonotype originated in a woman aged 55-69 years with acute or convalescent COVID-19. The chain joins TRBV30 to TRBJ1-6; 7 bases align to TRBD1. DNA for the CDR3: TGTGCCTGGGAGGGGGGACAGAATAATTCACCCCTCCACTTT. Translation gives CAWEGGQNNSPLHF.